The 30 T cell receptor beta chains presented below share a single source sample, sequenced in a study of T cells expressing NK-cell markers. TCRdb reprocessed the 5' RACE reads; each CDR3 protein has one entry and no DNA is given. The sample has approximately 460,000 distinct CDR3 sequences. The sample was blood T cells: a sorted CD56 or NKG2C T cell subset, CD4+ or CD8+ T cells, or bulk PBMC T cells (not recorded which). Receptors originate from a woman between 18 and 70 years old in good health.

This chain uses TRBV9 with TRBJ2-3; without DNA, the TCRdb call of TRBD1 cannot be checked. The germline V gene encodes CDR1 SGDLS and CDR2 YYNGEE. CDR3 length: 11 residues. CDR3: CASSPGQNQYF.

The gene calls are TRBV12-3 or TRBV12-4 and TRBJ1-1; the D call of TRBD1 rests on TCRdb alone, since no DNA is present to check it. The CDR3 spans 13 residues. The CDR3 region is CASRLPGQYEAFF.

The rearrangement links TRBV18 to TRBJ2-7; TCRdb calls TRBD1, which cannot be checked without DNA. The CDR3 is 15 amino acids. Germline CDR1 KGHSH, CDR2 LQKENI. The chain's CDR3 is CASSRWGRSGYEQYF.

V is TRBV6-5 and J is TRBJ1-2; the TRBD1 assignment by TCRdb is unverifiable without DNA. The CDR3 length is 14 residues. The germline CDR1 and CDR2 sequences are MNHEY and SVGAGI. Here the CDR3 reads CASSYSTGGYGYTF.

J is TRBJ1-2 and V is TRBV12-3 or TRBV12-4; the TRBD1 assignment by TCRdb is unverifiable without DNA. The CDR3 consists of 12 residues. CDR3 in amino acids: CASTRTGGGYTF.

V usage is TRBV6-1 and J usage is TRBJ2-3; TCRdb reports TRBD2, a call that lacks DNA to check it against. Germline CDR1 MNHNS, CDR2 SASEGT. This CDR3 has 19 residues. CDR3 region: CASSRRRLAGAKSTDTQYF.

The chain couples TRBV5-5 to TRBJ2-1; the TCRdb call, TRBD1, lacks DNA for checking. In germline, CDR1 is SGHKS, CDR2 YYEKEE (reference sequence). The CDR3 totals 15 residues. This CDR3 reads CASSTGSPQYNEQFF.

This chain links TRBV9 with TRBJ2-1; absent DNA, TCRdb's TRBD1 call cannot be checked. Germline-derived CDR1 and CDR2 are SGDLS and YYNGEE. The CDR3 is 16 residues long. CDR3 loop: CASSAHRDRAYNEQFF.

The chain carries TRBV5-1 and TRBJ2-1; checking the TCRdb D call of TRBD2 is not possible without DNA. The CDR3 contains 15 residues. The germline V gene encodes CDR1 SGHRS and CDR2 YFSETQ. The CDR3 loop reads CASSLPGTSVNEQFF.

The chain uses TRBV7-2 and TRBJ2-2; the TRBD1 assignment by TCRdb is unverifiable without DNA. CDR3 size: 13 residues. Germline lookup yields CDR1 SGHTA and CDR2 FQGNSA. This CDR3 reads CASSFIRAGELFF.

The J gene is TRBJ2-3, the V gene TRBV29-1; TCRdb names TRBD2, which stays unverified in the absence of DNA. CDR1 is SQVTM and CDR2 is ANQGSEA in the germline V gene. This CDR3 is built from 14 residues. The CDR3 sequence: CSVEARAGTDTQYF.

Here the CDR3 reads CASSLGRQNQPQHF. The J gene is TRBJ1-5, the V gene TRBV3-1. Germline CDR1 and CDR2: LGHDT and YNNKEL (reference sequence). This CDR3 has 14 amino acids.

The chain has TRBV29-1 and TRBJ2-3; the TCRdb D gene call, TRBD1, has no DNA to confirm it. CDR3 length: 15 amino acids. Germline loops: CDR1 SQVTM, CDR2 ANQGSEA. This chain's CDR3 is CSVDPGTVSVDTQYF.

The rearrangement joins TRBV11-1 to TRBJ2-7. Germline V lookup: CDR1 SGHAT, CDR2 FQDESV (reference sequence). This CDR3 is built from 12 residues. CDR3 loop: CASTSEVPRLYF.

The chain links TRBV20-1 to TRBJ1-5. This CDR3 region has 14 residues. Per the germline V gene, CDR1 is DFQATT and CDR2 is SNEGSKA (reference sequence). The CDR3 spells CSARDLWGIQPQHF.

This sequence joins TRBV29-1 and TRBJ1-5. Germline V gene data show CDR1 as SQVTM and CDR2 as ANQGSEA. The CDR3 extends over 14 amino acids. The CDR3 here is CSVEETDPDQPQHF. Complete variable domain (other parts from reference TRBV29-1 and TRBJ1-5): SAVISQKPSRDICQRGTSLTIQCQVDSQVTMMFWYRQQPGQSLTLIATANQGSEATYESGFVIDKFPISRPNLTFSTLTVSNMSPEDSSIYLCSVEETDPDQPQHFGDGTRLSIL.

This sequence joins TRBV19 and TRBJ2-6. This CDR3 region has 12 residues. Looked up from germline, CDR1 is LNHDA and CDR2 is SQIVND (reference sequence). CDR3 residues: CASGAGANVLTF.

The V call is TRBV7-2, the J call TRBJ2-5; TCRdb's D call, TRBD1, is unchecked because there is no DNA. Germline CDR1 SGHTA, CDR2 FQGNSA. The CDR3 is 14 amino acids. CDR3 in amino acids: CASSSYGAQETQYF.

The chain is built from TRBV20-1 and TRBJ2-5; TCRdb proposes TRBD2, but this gene call is untestable without DNA. CDR3 length equals 14 residues. Germline V gene lookup returns CDR1 DFQATT and CDR2 SNEGSKA (reference sequence). The chain's CDR3 is CSAGGGGPQETQYF.

The genes are TRBV3-1 and TRBJ2-5. Germline CDR1 reads LGHDT; CDR2 reads YNNKEL (reference sequence). The CDR3 loop spans 12 amino acids. The CDR3: CASSQTQETQYF.

This chain joins TRBV12-3 or TRBV12-4 and TRBJ2-5; the TCRdb D gene call, TRBD1, has no DNA to confirm it. The CDR3 runs 16 residues. The CDR3 here is CASSPPDSIAQETQYF.

The chain combines TRBV19 with TRBJ1-6; lacking DNA, the TRBD1 call made by TCRdb goes unchecked. Germline V gene sequence: CDR1 LNHDA, CDR2 SQIVND (reference sequence). CDR3 length: 13 amino acids. This CDR3 reads CASTDRGNSPLHF.

The chain recombines TRBV11-1 with TRBJ2-5; checking the TCRdb D call of TRBD2 is not possible without DNA. The CDR3 spans 15 residues. Germline-derived CDR1 and CDR2 are SGHAT and FQDESV (reference sequence). CDR3 sequence: CASSQTSGLRETQYF.

V gene TRBV12-3 or TRBV12-4 combines with J gene TRBJ1-4. CDR3 length: 12 amino acids. The CDR3 sequence is CASSYPNKKLFF.

V gene TRBV20-1 combines with J gene TRBJ2-1. This CDR3 is 14 amino acids long. Germline V lookup: CDR1 DFQATT, CDR2 SNEGSKA (reference sequence). The CDR3 reads CSASGGGFYNEQFF.

This rearrangement joins TRBV6-1 to TRBJ1-3; TCRdb's D call, TRBD1, is unchecked because there is no DNA. The CDR3 runs to 15 residues. CDR1 MNHNS and CDR2 SASEGT come from the germline V gene. CDR3 region: CASREQGAAGNTIYF.

This chain links TRBV7-2 with TRBJ2-1. CDR1 and CDR2 from the germline V gene are SGHTA and FQGNSA. The CDR3 has 12 amino acids. CDR3 loop: CASSFFYNEQFF.

V is TRBV29-1 and J is TRBJ1-5. The CDR3 spans 12 residues. Looked up from germline, CDR1 is SQVTM and CDR2 is ANQGSEA. CDR3 sequence reads: CSVGGGNQPQHF.

The J gene is TRBJ2-3, the V gene TRBV29-1; TCRdb returns TRBD2, unconfirmable since there is no DNA. This CDR3 region has 15 residues. Germline assignment: CDR1 SQVTM and CDR2 ANQGSEA. The CDR3 loop is CSVVAGGPSTDTQYF.

The rearrangement links TRBV18 to TRBJ2-5. CDR1 is KGHSH and CDR2 is LQKENI in the germline V gene. The CDR3 contains 13 residues. This CDR3 reads CASSPPSAMAQYF.